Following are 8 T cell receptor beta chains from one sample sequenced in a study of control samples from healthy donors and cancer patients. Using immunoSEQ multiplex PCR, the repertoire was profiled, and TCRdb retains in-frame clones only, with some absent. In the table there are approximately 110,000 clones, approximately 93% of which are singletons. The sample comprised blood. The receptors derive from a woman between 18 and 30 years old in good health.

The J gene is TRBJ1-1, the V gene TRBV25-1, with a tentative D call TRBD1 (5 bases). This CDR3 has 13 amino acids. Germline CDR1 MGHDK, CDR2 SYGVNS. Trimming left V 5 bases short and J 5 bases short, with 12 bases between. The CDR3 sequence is CASSPSGATEAFF. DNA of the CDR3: TGTGCCAGCAGTCCCTCTGGGGCGACTGAAGCTTTCTTT. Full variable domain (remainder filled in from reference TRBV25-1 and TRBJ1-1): EADIYQTPRYLVIGTGKKITLECSQTMGHDKMYWYQQDPGMELHLIHYSYGVNSTEKGDLSSESTVSRIRTEHFPLTLESARPSHTSQYLCASSPSGATEAFFGQGTRLTVV.

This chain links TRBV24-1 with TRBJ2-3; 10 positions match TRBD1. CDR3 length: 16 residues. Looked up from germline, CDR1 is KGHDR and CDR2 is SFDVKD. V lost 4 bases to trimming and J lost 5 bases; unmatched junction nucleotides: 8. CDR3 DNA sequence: TGTGCCACCAGTGAGGGCGGGACAGGGGAAAAAGATACGCAGTATTTT. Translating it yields CATSEGGTGEKDTQYF.

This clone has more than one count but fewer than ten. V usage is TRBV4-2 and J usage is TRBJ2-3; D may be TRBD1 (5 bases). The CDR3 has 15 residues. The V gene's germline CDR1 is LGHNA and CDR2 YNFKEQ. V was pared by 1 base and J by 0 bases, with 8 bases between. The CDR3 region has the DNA TGTGCCAGCAGCCAAGGACAGCCTAGCACAGATACGCAGTATTTT. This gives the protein CASSQGQPSTDTQYF.

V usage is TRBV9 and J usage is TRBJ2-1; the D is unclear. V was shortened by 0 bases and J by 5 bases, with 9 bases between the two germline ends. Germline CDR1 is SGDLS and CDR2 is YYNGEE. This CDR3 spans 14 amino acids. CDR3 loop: CASSVASRHNEQFF. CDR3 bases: TGTGCCAGCAGCGTAGCCTCCAGACACAATGAGCAGTTCTTC.

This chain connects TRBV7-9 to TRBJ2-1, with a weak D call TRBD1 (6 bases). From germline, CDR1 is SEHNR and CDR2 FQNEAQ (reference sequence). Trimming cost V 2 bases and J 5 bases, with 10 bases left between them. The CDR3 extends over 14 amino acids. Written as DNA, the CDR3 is TGTGCCAGCAGCTTAAACAGGGTGAACAATGAGCAGTTCTTC. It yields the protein CASSLNRVNNEQFF.

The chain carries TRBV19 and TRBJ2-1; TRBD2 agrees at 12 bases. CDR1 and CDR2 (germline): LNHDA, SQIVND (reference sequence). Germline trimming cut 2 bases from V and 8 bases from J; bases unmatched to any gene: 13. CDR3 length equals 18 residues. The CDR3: CASSIRGRLTSGSDEQFF. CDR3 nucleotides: TGTGCCAGTAGTATACGGGGGAGGCTGACTAGCGGGAGTGATGAGCAGTTCTTC.

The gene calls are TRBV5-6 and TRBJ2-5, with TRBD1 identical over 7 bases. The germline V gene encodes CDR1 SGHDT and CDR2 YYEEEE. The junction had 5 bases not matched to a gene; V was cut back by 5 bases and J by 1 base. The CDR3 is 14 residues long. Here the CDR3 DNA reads TGTGCCAGCAGGCGACGGACAGGCCAAGAGACCCAGTACTTC. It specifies CASRRRTGQETQYF.

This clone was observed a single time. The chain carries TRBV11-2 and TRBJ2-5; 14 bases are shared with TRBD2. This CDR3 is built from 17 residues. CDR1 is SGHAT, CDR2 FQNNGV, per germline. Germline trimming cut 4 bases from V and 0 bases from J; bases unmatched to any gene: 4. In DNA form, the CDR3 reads TGTGCCAGCAGCTCGGGACTAGCGGGAGCATACCAAGAGACCCAGTACTTC. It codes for CASSSGLAGAYQETQYF.